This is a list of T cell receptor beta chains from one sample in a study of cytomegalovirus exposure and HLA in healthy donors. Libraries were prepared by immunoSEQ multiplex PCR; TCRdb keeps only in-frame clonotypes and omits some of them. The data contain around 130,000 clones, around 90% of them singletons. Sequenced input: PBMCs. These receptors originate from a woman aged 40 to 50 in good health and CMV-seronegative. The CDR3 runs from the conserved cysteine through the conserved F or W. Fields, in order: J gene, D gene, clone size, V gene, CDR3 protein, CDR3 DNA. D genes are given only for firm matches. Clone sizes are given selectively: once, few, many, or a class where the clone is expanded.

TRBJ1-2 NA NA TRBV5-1 CASSNRAGYGYTF TGCGCCAGCAGCAACAGGGCTGGATATGGCTACACCTTC
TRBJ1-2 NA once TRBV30 CAWNRVYGYTF TGTGCCTGGAACAGGGTCTATGGCTACACCTTC
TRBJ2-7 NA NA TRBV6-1 CASSEGRTAPYEQYF TGTGCCAGCAGTGAAGGCAGGACAGCCCCCTACGAGCAGTACTTC
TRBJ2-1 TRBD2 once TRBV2 CASSGPAGGVNEQFF TGTGCCAGCAGTGGACCAGCGGGAGGGGTGAATGAGCAGTTCTTC
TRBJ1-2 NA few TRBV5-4 CASSKENYGYTF TGTGCCAGCAGCAAGGAGAACTATGGCTACACCTTC
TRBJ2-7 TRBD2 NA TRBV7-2 CASRPGTSGYEQYF TGTGCCAGCAGGCCCGGGACTAGCGGTTACGAGCAGTACTTC
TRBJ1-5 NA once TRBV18 CASSPRTDQPQHF TGTGCCAGCTCACCTCGGACAGATCAGCCCCAGCATTTT
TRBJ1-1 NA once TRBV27 CASSPGPGFYTEAFF TGTGCCAGCTCCCCTGGACCAGGGTTCTACACTGAAGCTTTCTTT
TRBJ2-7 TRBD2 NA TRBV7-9 CSSSPSLAGVRDEQYF TGTTCCAGCAGCCCCTCCTTAGCGGGAGTGAGGGACGAGCAGTACTTC
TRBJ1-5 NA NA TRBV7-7 CASSGHDQPQHF TGTGCTAGCAGCGGCCATGATCAGCCCCAGCATTTT
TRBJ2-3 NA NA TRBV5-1 CASSLEGGPAQSQYF TGCGCCAGCAGCTTGGAGGGGGGGCCCGCACAATCGCAGTATTTT
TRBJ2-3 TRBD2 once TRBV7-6 CASSLGLAADTQYF TGTGCCAGCAGCTTAGGCCTAGCGGCCGATACGCAGTATTTT
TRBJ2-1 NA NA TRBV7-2 CASSLVAGPEQFF TGTGCCAGCAGCTTAGTCGCGGGTCCTGAGCAGTTCTTC
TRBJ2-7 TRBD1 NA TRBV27 CASSLDRDRGSYEQYF TGTGCCAGCAGTTTAGACCGGGACAGGGGAAGTTACGAGCAGTACTTC